This T cell receptor (beta chain) is drawn from a study of cytomegalovirus exposure and HLA in healthy donors. Overall study context: Among the 300 to 400 donors who were genotyped, around 77% fell in the genetic ancestry cluster that is associated with self-reported Caucasian donors. Notes on the study in general: Later analysis placed DRB1 highest and HLA-C lowest in TCR association rates, which differed by HLA locus.

Of note for this clone: Its matching antigen is unknown.

Both 60 Vbeta primers and 13 Jbeta primers went into the PCR. Sequenced by immunoSEQ multiplex PCR; TCRdb stores in-frame clones only, minus some. In the table there are 90,000 or so clones, around 70% of which are singletons. The sequenced material came from PBMCs. The sequence came from a woman aged 45-60 years in good health and CMV-seropositive.

CDR3 sequence: CASSRGGGAKNIQYF. The DNA for the CDR3 is TGTGCCAGCAGCCGGGGGGGTGGAGCCAAAAACATTCAGTACTTC. The V call is TRBV5-5, the J call TRBJ2-4, with TRBD2 identical over 8 bases. V lost 4 bases and J lost 0; bases outside the gene matches: 3. The V gene's germline CDR1 is SGHKS and CDR2 YYEKEE (reference sequence). The CDR3 covers 15 residues.